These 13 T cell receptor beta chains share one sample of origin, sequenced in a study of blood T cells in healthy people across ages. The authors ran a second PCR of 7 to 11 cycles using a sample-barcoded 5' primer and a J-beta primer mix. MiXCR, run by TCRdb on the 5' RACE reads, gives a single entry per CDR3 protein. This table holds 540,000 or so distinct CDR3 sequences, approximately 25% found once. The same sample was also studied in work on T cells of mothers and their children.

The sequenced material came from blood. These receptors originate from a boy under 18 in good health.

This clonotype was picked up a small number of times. The CDR3 region is CASSLEGAGYYNEQFF. Written as DNA, the CDR3 is TGTGCCAGCAGTTTAGAGGGGGCAGGGTACTACAATGAGCAGTTCTTC. The V call is TRBV12-3 or TRBV12-4, the J call TRBJ2-1, with TRBD1 identical over 7 bases. The CDR3 contains 16 residues. J lost 3 bases, V lost 1 base, and 6 bases had no gene match.

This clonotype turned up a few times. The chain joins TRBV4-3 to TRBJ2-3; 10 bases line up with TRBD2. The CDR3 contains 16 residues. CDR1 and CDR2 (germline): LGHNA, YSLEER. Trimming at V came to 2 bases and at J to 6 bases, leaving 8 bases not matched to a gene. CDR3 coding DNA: TGCGCCAGCAGCCAACATCAGCGGGGGGGCGTGGATACGCAGTATTTT. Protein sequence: CASSQHQRGGVDTQYF.

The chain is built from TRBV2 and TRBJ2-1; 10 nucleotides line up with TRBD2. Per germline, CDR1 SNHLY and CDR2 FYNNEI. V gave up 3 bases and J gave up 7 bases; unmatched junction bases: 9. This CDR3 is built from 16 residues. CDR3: CASSESLAGVRNEQFF. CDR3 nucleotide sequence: TGTGCCAGCAGTGAGTCGCTAGCGGGAGTACGAAATGAGCAGTTCTTC.

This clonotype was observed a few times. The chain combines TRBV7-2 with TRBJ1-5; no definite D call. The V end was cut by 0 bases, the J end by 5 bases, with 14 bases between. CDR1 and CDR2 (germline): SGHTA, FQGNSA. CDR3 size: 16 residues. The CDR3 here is CASSLANLNNHQPQHF. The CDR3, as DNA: TGTGCCAGCAGCTTAGCGAACCTGAATAACCATCAGCCCCAGCATTTT.

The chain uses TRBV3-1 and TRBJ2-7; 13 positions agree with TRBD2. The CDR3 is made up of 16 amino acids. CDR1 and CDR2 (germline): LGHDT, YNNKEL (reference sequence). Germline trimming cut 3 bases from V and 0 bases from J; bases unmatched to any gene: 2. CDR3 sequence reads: CASSQGLAGNSYEQYF. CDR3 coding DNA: TGTGCCAGCAGCCAGGGACTAGCGGGAAACTCCTACGAGCAGTACTTC.

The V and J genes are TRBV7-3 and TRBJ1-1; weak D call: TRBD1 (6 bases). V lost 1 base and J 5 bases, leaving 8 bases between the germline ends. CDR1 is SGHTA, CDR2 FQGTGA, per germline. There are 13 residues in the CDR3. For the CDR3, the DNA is TGTGCCAGCAGCTTAAGCCAGGGGACTGAAGCTTTCTTT. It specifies CASSLSQGTEAFF. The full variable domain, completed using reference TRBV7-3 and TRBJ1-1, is GAGVSQTPSNKVTEKGKYVELRCDPISGHTALYWYRQSLGQGPEFLIYFQGTGAADDSGLPNDRFFAVRPEGSVSTLKIQRTERGDSAVYLCASSLSQGTEAFFGQGTRLTVV.

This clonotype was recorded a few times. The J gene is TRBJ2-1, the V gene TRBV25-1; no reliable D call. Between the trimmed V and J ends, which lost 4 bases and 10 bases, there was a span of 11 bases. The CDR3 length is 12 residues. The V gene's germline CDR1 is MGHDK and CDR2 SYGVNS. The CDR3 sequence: CASSGGSPEQFF. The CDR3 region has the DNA TGTGCCAGCAGTGGCGGCAGTCCCGAGCAGTTCTTC.

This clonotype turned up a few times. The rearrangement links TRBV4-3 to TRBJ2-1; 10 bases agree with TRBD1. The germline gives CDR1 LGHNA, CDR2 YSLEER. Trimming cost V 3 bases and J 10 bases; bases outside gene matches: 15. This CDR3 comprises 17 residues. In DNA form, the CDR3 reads TGCGCCAGCAGCCACGGGACAGGGGCCCCCTTGGGTTACGAGCAGTTCTTC. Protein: CASSHGTGAPLGYEQFF.

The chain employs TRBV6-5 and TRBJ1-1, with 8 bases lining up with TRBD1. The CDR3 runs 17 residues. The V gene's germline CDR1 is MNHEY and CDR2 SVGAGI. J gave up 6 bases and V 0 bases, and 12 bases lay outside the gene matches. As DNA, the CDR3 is TGTGCCAGCAGTTACTCATCAGGGGGCGCGGAGTTGGCTGAAGCTTTCTTT. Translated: CASSYSSGGAELAEAFF.

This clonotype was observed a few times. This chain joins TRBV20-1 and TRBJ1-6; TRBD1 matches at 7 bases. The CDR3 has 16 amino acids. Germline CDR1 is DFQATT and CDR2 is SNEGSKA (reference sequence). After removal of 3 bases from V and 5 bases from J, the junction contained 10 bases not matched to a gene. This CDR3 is CSARVTDRADNSPLHF. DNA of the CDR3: TGCAGTGCTAGGGTAACCGACAGGGCTGATAATTCACCCCTCCACTTT.

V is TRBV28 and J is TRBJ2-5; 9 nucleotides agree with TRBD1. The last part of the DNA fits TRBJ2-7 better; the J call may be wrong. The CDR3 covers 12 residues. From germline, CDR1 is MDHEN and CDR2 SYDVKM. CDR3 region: CASGDRAYEQYF. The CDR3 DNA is TGTGCCAGCGGGGACAGGGCATACGAGCAGTACTTC.

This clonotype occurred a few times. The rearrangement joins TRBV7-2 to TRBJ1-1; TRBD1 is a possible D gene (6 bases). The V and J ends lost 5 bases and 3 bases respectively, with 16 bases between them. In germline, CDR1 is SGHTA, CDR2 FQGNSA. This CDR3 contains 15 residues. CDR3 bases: TGTGCCAGCAGCCCGCCAGGGGTAACTTACACTGAAGCTTTCTTT. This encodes CASSPPGVTYTEAFF.

The chain's CDR3 is CASRRAGNSPLHF. The CDR3 region has the DNA TGTGCCAGCAGGAGGGCAGGGAATTCACCCCTCCACTTT. J is TRBJ1-6 and V is TRBV25-1; possibly TRBD1 for D (5 bases). This CDR3 has 13 residues. From germline, CDR1 is MGHDK and CDR2 SYGVNS. The ends were cut back, 6 bases at V and 7 bases at J, with 10 bases in the middle. The full variable domain, rest sourced from reference TRBV25-1 and TRBJ1-6, is EADIYQTPRYLVIGTGKKITLECSQTMGHDKMYWYQQDPGMELHLIHYSYGVNSTEKGDLSSESTVSRIRTEHFPLTLESARPSHTSQYLCASRRAGNSPLHFGNGTRLTVT.